The source of this T cell receptor beta chain is a study of blood T cell repertoires in COVID-19. In the study overall: From the United States, Italy and Spain came samples of acute and convalescent COVID-19. PBMCs, B-cell-depleted T cells, or T cells were the source of the cDNA or gDNA that made up the material.

CDR1 is MDHEN and CDR2 is SYDVKM in the germline V gene. Trimming removed 5 bases at V and 4 bases at J, with 15 bases between. The CDR3 is 15 residues long. Authors' analysis steps: Amplified reference gene primers provided the basis for estimating nucleated cell counts. Only in-frame clones appear in the TCRdb table, and some are missing; sequencing was by immunoSEQ multiplex PCR. V, J and clone size were drawn from that table, and D and trimming were deduced from the DNA. Altogether approximately 130,000 clones are present, approximately 86% being singletons, with the ten largest covering 15% to 20%.

Material: peripheral blood. The receptor was derived from a woman in her forties or fifties who had recovered from COVID-19. The rearrangement uses TRBV28 and TRBJ1-3, with D hard to call. CDR3 protein: CASSRRTSSGNTIYF. The CDR3 DNA sequence: TGTGCCAGCAGTCGGAGAACATCATCCGGAAACACCATATATTTT.